These T cell receptor beta chains were read from a single sample in a study of CD8+CD57+ T cells in acquired aplastic anemia. TCRdb analysed the reads with MiXCR anew, one entry per CDR3 protein. Seen here are about 110,000 distinct CDR3 sequences, about half observed once, and the top ten hold approximately 32%. Sequenced sample: sorted CD4+, CD8+, or CD8+CD57+ T cells (not recorded which) from PBMCs. These receptors all come from a human donor in good health, serving as a control. Both conserved end residues are part of each CDR3. The D gene is left open where the match is weak. Not all rows give a size; the values are once, few, many and, for expanded clones, a class.

clone_size cdr3_length d_call j_call v_call cdr3_aa cdr3_nt
medium-sized 12 NA TRBJ1-2 TRBV2 CASTEGDHGYTF TGTGCCAGCACGGAAGGAGATCATGGCTACACCTTC
NA 13 NA TRBJ2-7 TRBV15 CATSRDIDREQYF TGTGCCACCAGCAGAGATATCGATCGTGAGCAGTACTTC
many 14 TRBD2 TRBJ2-3 TRBV12-3/TRBV12-4 CASSFAGVTDTQYF TGTGCCAGCAGTTTTGCGGGGGTCACAGATACGCAGTATTTT
NA 16 NA TRBJ1-4 TRBV7-3 CATERAGDATNEKLFF TGTGCCACAGAAAGAGCAGGGGACGCAACTAATGAAAAACTGTTTTTT
NA 14 NA TRBJ1-5 TRBV7-2 CASSLDPGNQPQHF TGTGCCAGCAGCTTAGACCCAGGCAATCAGCCCCAGCATTTT
many 17 TRBD1 TRBJ2-5 TRBV4-3 CASSQDRNRGLGETQYF TGCGCCAGCAGCCAAGATCGGAACAGGGGGCTTGGGGAGACCCAGTACTTC
many 14 NA TRBJ1-2 TRBV10-1 CASGHTPGNYGYTF TGCGCCAGCGGTCACACTCCGGGAAACTATGGCTACACCTTC
once 14 TRBD2 TRBJ2-5 TRBV10-3 CATGGADRQETQYF TGTGCCACCGGGGGGGCCGATAGACAAGAGACCCAGTACTTC
NA 12 NA TRBJ2-5 TRBV15 CATSRSQETQYF TGTGCCACCAGCAGGTCCCAAGAGACCCAGTACTTC
many 16 TRBD2 TRBJ2-1 TRBV29-1 CSVLTSGGASYNEQFF TGCAGCGTTTTAACTAGCGGGGGGGCTTCATACAATGAGCAGTTCTTC
few 14 TRBD1 TRBJ2-7 TRBV19 CASSIRTGVDEQYF TGTGCCAGTAGTATTCGGACAGGGGTCGACGAGCAGTACTTC
NA 15 NA TRBJ1-1 TRBV11-2 CASSSRGVGNTEAFF TGTGCCAGCAGCTCTAGGGGCGTGGGGAACACTGAAGCTTTCTTT
NA 14 NA TRBJ2-1 TRBV20-1 CSARAPGRYNEQFF TGCAGTGCTAGAGCCCCGGGGCGATACAATGAGCAGTTCTTC
NA 13 NA TRBJ1-1 TRBV19 CASSIPQGTEAFF TGTGCCAGTAGTATCCCACAGGGTACTGAAGCTTTCTTT
many 13 NA TRBJ2-7 TRBV7-9 CASSLTVAYEQYF TGTGCCAGCAGCTTAACCGTAGCCTACGAGCAGTACTTC
NA 14 TRBD1 TRBJ2-5 TRBV2 CASSEDRGRETQYF TGTGCCAGCAGTGAAGACAGGGGGCGAGAGACCCAGTACTTC
many 14 TRBD2 TRBJ2-7 TRBV11-2 CASSLGLADYEQYF TGTGCCAGCAGCTTGGGACTAGCGGACTACGAGCAGTACTTC
NA 14 NA TRBJ1-5 TRBV19 CASSLGPSNQPQHF TGTGCCAGCAGCTTAGGGCCCAGCAATCAGCCCCAGCATTTT
NA 14 NA TRBJ1-6 TRBV7-9 CASSSVGFIHPPHF TGTGCCAGCAGCTCGGTTGGGTTTATTCACCCCCCCCACTTT
many 17 TRBD2 TRBJ2-1 TRBV19 CASSIGLAGGEYNEQFF TGTGCCAGTAGTATAGGACTAGCGGGGGGCGAATACAATGAGCAGTTCTTC
NA 15 NA TRBJ2-1 TRBV7-2 CASSLERVPYNEQFF TGTGCCAGCAGCTTGGAGCGGGTTCCATACAATGAGCAGTTCTTC
many 15 NA TRBJ1-5 TRBV11-2 CASSLGLYSNQPQHF TGTGCCAGCAGCTTAGGACTGTATAGCAATCAGCCCCAGCATTTT
NA 14 NA TRBJ1-1 TRBV19 CASSIYSGGTEAFF TGTGCCAGTAGTATTTACAGCGGGGGGACTGAAGCTTTCTTT
NA 14 NA TRBJ2-2 TRBV20-1 CSARSSRQTGELFF TGCAGTGCTAGGAGTAGCAGACAGACCGGGGAGCTGTTTTTT
NA 13 NA TRBJ1-2 TRBV29-1 CSVLDRSNYGYTF TGCAGCGTTTTGGACCGATCTAACTATGGCTACACCTTC
NA 15 NA TRBJ1-2 TRBV5-1 CASSSGTGSGYGYTF TGCGCCAGCAGCTCCGGCACAGGTTCCGGGTATGGCTACACCTTC
NA 15 TRBD2 TRBJ2-5 TRBV9 CASSVGLAAQETQYF TGTGCCAGCAGCGTAGGACTAGCGGCCCAAGAGACCCAGTACTTC
many 16 TRBD2 TRBJ2-5 TRBV11-2 CASSLGGGGAQETQYF TGTGCCAGCAGCTTAGGTGGCGGGGGGGCCCAAGAGACCCAGTACTTC
NA 14 NA TRBJ1-1 TRBV11-1 CASSTTGKPTEAFF TGTGCCAGCAGTACCACAGGGAAACCCACTGAAGCTTTCTTT
few 14 TRBD2 TRBJ2-1 TRBV29-1 CSVKTSGGYNEQFF TGCAGCGTGAAGACTAGCGGGGGTTACAATGAGCAGTTCTTC
NA 13 NA TRBJ2-5 TRBV24-1 CATSGVLRETQYF TGTGCCACCAGTGGGGTCCTGCGGGAGACCCAGTACTTC
NA 15 NA TRBJ2-7 TRBV25-1 CASSGGAGGFDEQYF TGTGCCAGCAGTGGGGGGGCAGGGGGATTCGACGAGCAGTACTTC
many 12 NA TRBJ1-1 TRBV12-3/TRBV12-4 CAIRESNTEAFF TGTGCAATAAGGGAATCAAACACTGAAGCTTTCTTT
many 10 NA TRBJ2-1 TRBV6-2/TRBV6-3 CASAFGEQFF TGTGCCAGCGCCTTCGGGGAGCAGTTCTTC
NA 15 NA TRBJ1-6 TRBV2 CASSKQGIDNSPLHF TGTGCCAGCAGCAAACAGGGTATTGACAATTCACCCCTCCACTTT
NA 16 NA TRBJ1-5 TRBV10-3 CAAEGKGVYSNQPQHF TGTGCCGCCGAGGGGAAGGGGGTTTATAGCAATCAGCCCCAGCATTTT
NA 16 TRBD1 TRBJ1-4 TRBV15 CATSRGDRATNEKLFF TGTGCCACCAGCAGAGGGGACAGGGCAACTAATGAAAAACTGTTTTTT
many 14 NA TRBJ2-7 TRBV4-3 CASSHLVGSYEQYF TGCGCCAGCAGCCACCTAGTGGGCTCCTACGAGCAGTACTTC
many 14 NA TRBJ1-1 TRBV19 CASSIVDMNTEAFF TGTGCCAGTAGTATCGTGGATATGAACACTGAAGCTTTCTTT
NA 17 TRBD1 TRBJ2-1 TRBV10-3 CAISGKGAISVYNEQFF TGTGCCATCAGTGGGAAGGGGGCGATAAGTGTTTACAATGAGCAGTTCTTC
few 12 NA TRBJ2-1 TRBV5-1 CASLLIGNEQFF TGCGCCAGCCTCCTCATTGGCAATGAGCAGTTCTTC